The rows below give T cell receptor beta chains drawn from one sample of a study of coeliac disease. Libraries were prepared by immunoSEQ multiplex PCR; TCRdb keeps only in-frame clonotypes and omits some of them. The repertoire holds 750 to 900 clones, with approximately 64% as singletons. Sequenced sample: intraepithelial lymphocytes from the gut. These receptors were collected from a man older than 75 without celiac disease. CDR3s include the opening cysteine and the closing phenylalanine or tryptophan.

TRBJ2-1,TRBV6-1,CASSEWGSGSGSYNEQFF
TRBJ2-7,TRBV7-2,CASSLQSISYEQYF
TRBJ1-4,TRBV30,CAWRGLGEKLFF
TRBJ2-5,TRBV4-1,CASSQEGEGETQYF
TRBJ2-5,TRBV11-2,CASSLASGTEETQYF
TRBJ1-1,TRBV5-5,CASSLERAGYTEAFF
TRBJ1-2,TRBV7-9,CASRPVGGNYGYTF
TRBJ2-1,TRBV19,CASSPQSGRNEQFF
TRBJ2-2,TRBV6-1,CASVGTGSAGELFF
TRBJ1-1,TRBV6-5,CARNTPPPVTEAFF
TRBJ2-5,TRBV2,CASSGTISGETQYF
TRBJ2-7,TRBV6-1,CASSERAGESLYEQYF
TRBJ2-7,TRBV2,CASSEQGAGEQYF
TRBJ1-1,TRBV7-3,CASSSTGGGEAFF
TRBJ2-2,TRBV7-2,CASSLAGGTGELFF
TRBJ1-1,TRBV5-6,CASSYRGRSTEAFF
TRBJ1-5,TRBV5-8,CASSLSGYQGQPQHF
TRBJ2-7,TRBV11-3,CASSSRQGSAEQYF
TRBJ1-2,TRBV6-5,CASNTGTGGRYTF
TRBJ2-2,TRBV15,CATSSESGTDAGELFF
TRBJ2-5,TRBV30,CAWSVVTSEEETQYF
TRBJ2-7,TRBV5-6,CASSLGGASYEQYF
TRBJ2-7,TRBV4-1,CASSLGGGVYEQYF